This T cell receptor (beta chain) appears in the sequencing data of a study of blood T cell repertoires in COVID-19. At the level of the study: Sample material is recorded as cDNA or gDNA derived from T cells, B-cell-depleted T cells, or PBMCs.

This CDR3 is built from 13 residues. Trimming shortened V by 4 bases and J by 3 bases, and 7 bases separated the two germline ends. Per the germline V gene, CDR1 is LGHDT and CDR2 is YNNKEL (reference sequence). Original analysis: Amplification of reference gene primers was used by the study to estimate nucleated cell counts. Sequenced by immunoSEQ multiplex PCR; TCRdb stores in-frame clones only, minus some. V and J calls and clone size follow that table, whereas D and trimming were derived from the DNA. This table holds about 160,000 clones, over 80% found once. The V and J genes are TRBV3-1 (or the pseudogene TRBV3-2) and TRBJ1-5, with D perhaps TRBD1 (5 bases). This receptor was obtained from a man between 65 and 85 years old who had recovered from COVID-19. The sequenced material came from peripheral blood. The CDR3: CASSRQINQPQHF. DNA for the CDR3: TGTGCCAGCAGCCGACAGATCAATCAGCCCCAGCATTTT.